The 14 T cell receptor beta chains in this list originate from one sample, sequenced in a study of shared clonotypes between healthy human individuals. Assay used: immunoSEQ multiplex PCR; TCRdb lists only in-frame clones, some missing. The table includes hundreds of thousands of clones, roughly 73% detected once. Sequenced sample: memory CD4+ T cells sorted from blood. Subset specified: CD45RA-negative fraction. Every receptor here comes from a woman between 25 and 40 years old in good health.

The V and J genes are TRBV14 and TRBJ2-7; 12 nucleotides align to TRBD1. The V and J ends lost 2 bases and 5 bases, in that order; junction bases with no gene match: 7. The V gene's germline CDR1 is SGHDN and CDR2 FVKESK. CDR3 length: 16 residues. CDR3 sequence (DNA): TGTGCCAGCAGCCAACCTGGGACAGGGGGCTTCCACGAGCAGTACTTC. Amino acids: CASSQPGTGGFHEQYF.

The rearrangement joins TRBV30 to TRBJ2-1; the match to TRBD2 covers 12 bases. There are 14 residues in the CDR3. Per the germline V gene, CDR1 is GTSNPN and CDR2 is SVGIG (reference sequence). Losses at the gene ends were 3 bases for V and 4 bases for J; bases not matched to a gene: 1. The CDR3 nucleotides read TGTGCCTGGAGAGGGACTAGCGGGTACAATGAGCAGTTCTTC. Translating it yields CAWRGTSGYNEQFF.

V usage is TRBV30 and J usage is TRBJ2-1; perhaps TRBD2 as D (5 bases). Trimming cost V 2 bases and J 7 bases, with 15 bases left between them. The germline CDR1 and CDR2 sequences are GTSNPN and SVGIG (reference sequence). CDR3 size: 14 residues. The DNA for the CDR3 is TGTGCCTGGAGTCTCCGGGAAAGTAGTAATGAGCAGTTCTTC. Translation: CAWSLRESSNEQFF.

The chain recombines TRBV6-1 with TRBJ1-2; D not resolved. The CDR3 covers 15 residues. Germline V gene sequence: CDR1 MNHNS, CDR2 SASEGT. Trimming pared 3 bases from V and 0 bases from J, leaving 11 bases between. CDR3 bases: TGTGCCAGCAGTGACCCGGGCTTAGCTAACTATGGCTACACCTTC. Translated: CASSDPGLANYGYTF.

The rearrangement uses TRBV10-1 and TRBJ2-7; tentatively, D is TRBD1 or TRBD2 (6 bases each). Per germline, CDR1 WNHNN and CDR2 SYGVQD (reference sequence). This CDR3 is 14 amino acids long. V lost 11 bases and J 4 bases, leaving 21 bases between the germline ends. CDR3 bases: TGCGCCTGCCGAGCGGAGGGGGGTGGGTACGAGCAGTACTTC. It specifies CACRAEGGGYEQYF.

The genes are TRBV14 and TRBJ1-2; TRBD1 might be the D (5 bases). V lost 1 base and J lost 1, with 22 bases in between. The germline V gene encodes CDR1 SGHDN and CDR2 FVKESK. The CDR3 consists of 19 residues. As DNA, the CDR3 is TGTGCCAGCAGCCAAGGGTTTTGGAGAAGTGACAGAGATAACTATGGCTACACCTTC. The encoded protein is CASSQGFWRSDRDNYGYTF.

V gene TRBV5-1 combines with J gene TRBJ1-1; no reliable D call. Germline V gives CDR1 SGHRS, CDR2 YFSETQ. V lost 5 bases to trimming and J lost 1 base, with 15 bases between them. This CDR3 has 15 amino acids. CDR3 bases: TGCGCCAGCAGGAGGGCCCCAGGAGAGAACACTGAAGCTTTCTTT. Its protein product is CASRRAPGENTEAFF.

V is TRBV7-2 and J is TRBJ2-1, with a weak D call TRBD2 (7 bases). The CDR3 sequence is 14 residues long. CDR1 SGHTA and CDR2 FQGNSA come from the germline V gene. V lost 1 base and J lost 8, with 12 bases in between. The CDR3 is CASSLDGGLDEQFF. For the CDR3, the DNA is TGTGCCAGCAGCTTAGACGGGGGGCTGGATGAGCAGTTCTTC.

The V and J genes are TRBV6-4 and TRBJ2-1; D gene ambiguous. The V gene lost 2 bases and the J gene lost 8 bases, with 13 bases spanning the gap. Germline CDR1 is MRHNA and CDR2 is SNTAGT. This CDR3 contains 14 residues. Here the CDR3 reads CASSDPGFPDEQFF. The CDR3 DNA reads as TGTGCCAGCAGTGACCCCGGATTTCCCGATGAGCAGTTCTTC.

The V gene is TRBV28, the J gene TRBJ1-5; D gene ambiguous. Germline CDR1 is MDHEN and CDR2 is SYDVKM. Trimming took off 8 bases at V and 2 bases at J, with 16 bases between the two ends. The CDR3 extends over 15 amino acids. CDR3 loop: CASLIRSGRNQPQHF. As DNA, the CDR3 is TGTGCCAGCCTAATACGGTCCGGTCGCAATCAGCCCCAGCATTTT.

This clone was detected once. This chain joins TRBV7-9 and TRBJ1-3; D is uncertain. The germline V gene has CDR1 SEHNR and CDR2 FQNEAQ (reference sequence). Trimming shortened V by 5 bases and J by 0 bases, and 17 bases separated the two germline ends. The CDR3 extends over 17 amino acids. CDR3 sequence reads: CASSPRRSASSGNTIYF. The CDR3 nucleotides read TGTGCCAGCAGCCCCAGACGGAGTGCAAGCTCTGGAAACACCATATATTTT. The full variable domain, rest sourced from reference TRBV7-9 and TRBJ1-3, is DTGVSQNPRHKITKRGQNVTFRCDPISEHNRLYWYRQTLGQGPEFLTYFQNEAQLEKSRLLSDRFSAERPKGSFSTLEIQRTEQGDSAMYLCASSPRRSASSGNTIYFGEGSWLTVV.

Here the CDR3 reads CASSTAGNTEAFF. For the CDR3, the DNA is TGTGCCAGCAGCACGGCAGGGAACACTGAAGCTTTCTTT. The V call is TRBV7-8, the J call TRBJ1-1; D gene uncertain. The length of the CDR3 is 13 residues. Germline CDR1 reads SGHVS; CDR2 reads FQNEAQ. Deletions cut 5 bases from V and 1 base from J, with 8 bases between.

The rearrangement uses TRBV4-1 and TRBJ2-7; D remains ambiguous. Trimming removed 4 bases from V and 5 bases from J, with 15 bases in between. This CDR3 is 14 amino acids long. CDR1 is MGHRA and CDR2 is YSYEKL in the germline V gene. The CDR3 DNA is TGCGCCAGCAGCCGGGATCTTCGCGGCCACGAGCAGTACTTC. This gives the protein CASSRDLRGHEQYF.

The V gene is TRBV14, the J gene TRBJ2-1, with TRBD2 identical over 10 bases. V lost 1 base to trimming and J lost 8 bases; unmatched junction nucleotides: 8. The germline CDR1 and CDR2 sequences are SGHDN and FVKESK. This CDR3 is 16 amino acids long. This CDR3 is CASSQVKASGRYEQFF. The CDR3 DNA sequence: TGTGCCAGCAGCCAAGTCAAGGCTAGCGGGAGATATGAGCAGTTCTTC.